These 16 T cell receptor beta chains share one sample of origin, sequenced in a study of cytomegalovirus exposure and HLA in healthy donors. PCR employed 60 Vbeta and 13 Jbeta primers. Profiling relied on immunoSEQ multiplex PCR, and the TCRdb table lists in-frame clones only, not all of them. Of about 120,000 clones in the sample, around three quarters were seen once. Sequencing was carried out using PBMCs. Receptor source: a man aged 40-55 years in good health and CMV-seropositive.

The chain combines TRBV7-3 with TRBJ2-5; 12 bases align to TRBD2. In germline, CDR1 is SGHTA, CDR2 FQGTGA. The trim removed 5 bases at V and 5 bases at J, leaving 12 bases unmatched. CDR3 size: 17 residues. The CDR3 loop reads CASSPPGLAGPGETQYF. The CDR3 DNA sequence: TGTGCCAGCAGCCCACCGGGACTAGCGGGCCCCGGGGAGACCCAGTACTTC. Using reference TRBV7-3 and TRBJ2-5 for the parts outside the CDR3, the full variable domain is GAGVSQTPSNKVTEKGKYVELRCDPISGHTALYWYRQSLGQGPEFLIYFQGTGAADDSGLPNDRFFAVRPEGSVSTLKIQRTERGDSAVYLCASSPPGLAGPGETQYFGPGTRLLVL.

The chain combines TRBV28 with TRBJ1-5, with a weak D call TRBD1 (5 bases). The CDR3 sequence is 15 residues long. Germline lookup yields CDR1 MDHEN and CDR2 SYDVKM. With 9 bases removed from V and 2 bases from J, the gap between germline ends came to 17 bases. The CDR3 DNA reads TGTGCCAGTCTATCGGGGGGGTCGGGCAATCAGCCCCAGCATTTT. Protein: CASLSGGSGNQPQHF.

The V call is TRBV6-4, the J call TRBJ2-3; tentative D call: TRBD2 (6 bases). The CDR3 has 14 residues. Germline-derived CDR1 and CDR2 are MRHNA and SNTAGT. Trimming removed 5 bases at V and 1 base at J, with 10 bases between. The CDR3 coding sequence is TGTGCCAGCAGTTGGTCGGGGGGCACAGATACGCAGTATTTT. It specifies CASSWSGGTDTQYF.

This chain connects TRBV7-9 to TRBJ1-2, with D maybe TRBD1 (6 bases). V lost 5 bases to trimming and J lost 7 bases, with 14 bases between them. This CDR3 region has 13 residues. Germline CDR1 SEHNR, CDR2 FQNEAQ (reference sequence). The CDR3 region is CASSQDSRRGYTF. For the CDR3, the DNA is TGTGCCAGCAGCCAGGACAGTCGGCGTGGCTACACCTTC.

The chain couples TRBV6-1 to TRBJ2-2; 9 nucleotides agree with TRBD1. The ends lost 6 bases at V and 5 bases at J; junction bases unmatched: 7. The V gene's germline CDR1 is MNHNS and CDR2 SASEGT. The length of the CDR3 is 15 residues. Here the CDR3 reads CASSQQGALTGELFF. Here the CDR3 DNA reads TGTGCCAGCAGCCAACAGGGGGCGCTTACCGGGGAGCTGTTTTTT.

This sequence joins TRBV5-1 and TRBJ2-3; TRBD2 aligns across 7 bases. The trim removed 4 bases at V and 0 bases at J, leaving 5 bases unmatched. The CDR3 extends over 15 amino acids. CDR1 and CDR2 from the germline V gene are SGHRS and YFSETQ. The CDR3 coding sequence is TGCGCCAGCAGCCGGGACTACGGTAGCACAGATACGCAGTATTTT. Encoded protein: CASSRDYGSTDTQYF.

The chain employs TRBV13 and TRBJ1-2; no clear D gene. Per the germline V gene, CDR1 is PRHDT and CDR2 is FYEKMQ (reference sequence). This CDR3 is built from 14 residues. Trimming stripped 3 bases from V and 2 bases from J, with 10 bases between. For the CDR3, the DNA is TGTGCCAGCAGCTTGGGTACGGGGAACTATGGCTACACCTTC. Translation: CASSLGTGNYGYTF. The full variable domain, completed using reference TRBV13 and TRBJ1-2, is AAGVIQSPRHLIKEKRETATLKCYPIPRHDTVYWYQQGPGQDPQFLISFYEKMQSDKGSIPDRFSAQQFSDYHSELNMSSLELGDSALYFCASSLGTGNYGYTFGSGTRLTVV.

The rearrangement joins TRBV7-6 to TRBJ1-4, with a possible D match to TRBD1 (6 bases). The germline V and J ends were trimmed by 0 bases and 8 bases, with 16 bases remaining between them. Germline V gene sequence: CDR1 SGHVS, CDR2 FNYEAQ. This CDR3 contains 16 residues. The CDR3: CASSLAEMGAREKLFF. The CDR3 DNA follows: TGTGCCAGCAGCTTAGCAGAGATGGGGGCGCGGGAAAAACTGTTTTTT.

The rearrangement links TRBV4-3 to TRBJ1-2; D perhaps matches TRBD1 (5 bases). Trimming pared 4 bases from V and 0 bases from J, leaving 9 bases between. Germline assignment: CDR1 LGHNA and CDR2 YSLEER. This CDR3 spans 14 amino acids. The CDR3 reads CASSRVTANYGYTF. CDR3 nucleotide sequence: TGCGCCAGCAGCCGAGTGACAGCTAACTATGGCTACACCTTC.

This chain uses TRBV6-5 with TRBJ1-5; D remains ambiguous. V gave up 2 bases and J gave up 5 bases, with 10 bases separating them. CDR1 is MNHEY and CDR2 is SVGAGI in the germline V gene. The CDR3 extends over 14 amino acids. Here the CDR3 DNA reads TGTGCCAGCAGTTACGGGCGGGCAGATCAGCCCCAGCATTTT. Protein sequence: CASSYGRADQPQHF.

V gene TRBV7-3 combines with J gene TRBJ2-2; maybe TRBD1 (6 bases). The V and J ends lost 2 bases and 5 bases respectively, with 12 bases between them. CDR3 length: 15 residues. In germline, CDR1 is SGHTA, CDR2 FQGTGA. The CDR3 nucleotides read TGTGCCAGCAGCTTACAAGGGGGACGGACCGGGGAGCTGTTTTTT. Its protein is CASSLQGGRTGELFF.

The V gene is TRBV7-9, the J gene TRBJ1-5; D is possibly TRBD1 (5 bases). Germline V gives CDR1 SEHNR, CDR2 FQNEAQ (reference sequence). This CDR3 has 12 amino acids. The germline V and J ends were trimmed by 4 bases and 15 bases, with 16 bases remaining between them. For the CDR3, the DNA is TGTGCCAGCAGCTCAGGGAATGGGAGGAGGCATTTT. Its translation: CASSSGNGRRHF. Together with reference TRBV7-9 and TRBJ1-5, the CDR3 gives the full variable domain: DTGVSQNPRHKITKRGQNVTFRCDPISEHNRLYWYRQTLGQGPEFLTYFQNEAQLEKSRLLSDRFSAERPKGSFSTLEIQRTEQGDSAMYLCASSSGNGRRHFGDGTRLSIL.

The rearrangement uses TRBV29-1 and TRBJ2-7; tentatively, D is TRBD1 (6 bases). This CDR3 region has 12 residues. Germline V lookup: CDR1 SQVTM, CDR2 ANQGSEA. V was cut by 7 bases and J by 5 bases, with 15 bases left in between. CDR3: CSANRVGHEQYF. The CDR3 DNA sequence: TGCAGCGCCAACAGGGTAGGGCACGAGCAGTACTTC.

The V and J genes are TRBV2 and TRBJ2-7; 10 nucleotides match TRBD2. The V and J ends lost 7 bases and 2 bases, in that order; junction bases with no gene match: 11. Per the germline V gene, CDR1 is SNHLY and CDR2 is FYNNEI. This CDR3 spans 16 amino acids. CDR3 loop: CASTSNSGGFAYEQYF. The CDR3 DNA follows: TGTGCCAGCACCTCGAATAGCGGGGGGTTTGCCTACGAGCAGTACTTC.

This clone was observed a single time. Other DNA variants within this sample encode the same CDR3. The rearrangement uses TRBV19 and TRBJ1-5, with D perhaps matching TRBD1 (5 bases). Germline V gene sequence: CDR1 LNHDA, CDR2 SQIVND (reference sequence). V lost 1 base and J 1 base, leaving 8 bases between the germline ends. The CDR3 loop spans 15 amino acids. CDR3 nucleotide sequence: TGTGCCAGTAGTATAGGGGGGGGAAGCAATCAGCCCCAGCATTTT. Encoded protein: CASSIGGGSNQPQHF.

This sequence joins TRBV6-1 and TRBJ1-6, with D possibly being TRBD1 (6 bases). Germline V gene lookup returns CDR1 MNHNS and CDR2 SASEGT. This CDR3 comprises 15 residues. Trimming took off 3 bases at V and 7 bases at J, with 13 bases between the two ends. CDR3 DNA sequence: TGTGCCAGCAGTGAGGAAACAGGGCTGAATTCACCCCTCCACTTT. Its translation is CASSEETGLNSPLHF.